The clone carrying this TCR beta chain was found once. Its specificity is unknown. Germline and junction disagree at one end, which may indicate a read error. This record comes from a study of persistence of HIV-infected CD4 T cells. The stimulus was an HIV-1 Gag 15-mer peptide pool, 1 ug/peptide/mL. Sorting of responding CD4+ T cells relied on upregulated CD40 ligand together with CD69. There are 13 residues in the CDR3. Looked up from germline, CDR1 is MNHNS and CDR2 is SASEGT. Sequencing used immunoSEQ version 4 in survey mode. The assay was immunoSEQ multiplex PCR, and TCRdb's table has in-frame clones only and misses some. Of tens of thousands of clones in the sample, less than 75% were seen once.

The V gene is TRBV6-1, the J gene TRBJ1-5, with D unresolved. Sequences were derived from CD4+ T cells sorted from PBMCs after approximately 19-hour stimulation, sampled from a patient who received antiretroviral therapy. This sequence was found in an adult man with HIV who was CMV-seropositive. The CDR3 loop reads CASREVSNQPQHF. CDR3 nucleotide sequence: TGTGCCAGCAGAGAAGTTAGTAACCAGCCCCAGCATTTT.